This T cell receptor beta chain was profiled in a study of early T cells in non-severe SARS-CoV-2 infection. Unique molecular identifiers (one per individual cDNA molecule) were attached. A single record per CDR3 protein comes from TCRdb applying MiXCR to the 5' RACE reads. The data contain about 90,000 distinct CDR3 sequences, about 12% of them singletons. Of note for this clonotype: What it binds is unknown.

Whole-study results and caveats: Anti-spike CD8 responses were favored by VDJdb matching, which missed private and CD4 specificities.

The CDR3 sequence is 13 residues long. The ends were cut back, 3 bases at V and 1 base at J, with 4 bases in the middle. CDR1 is ENHRY and CDR2 is SYGVKD in the germline V gene. The material sequenced was whole blood, taken at baseline. This receptor was obtained from an adult who was a healthcare worker with PCR-confirmed SARS-CoV-2 infection or an uninfected control (not recorded which). The rearrangement joins TRBV10-3 to TRBJ2-4; D gene unclear. CDR3 nucleotides: TGTGCCATCAGTGACAACGCCAAAAACATTCAGTACTTC. This translates into CAISDNAKNIQYF.